The T cell receptor (beta chain) under discussion was sequenced for a study of beta chain features in type 1 diabetes. The study, taken as a whole, reports: Shorter TCRB CDR3s, moderately but significantly so, marked every one of the four CD4+ subsets in Type 1 diabetes patients.

Sorting that relied on CD45RO/CCR7/CD25/CD127/CD95/CD27 yielded CD4+ naive, central memory, regulatory and stem cell-like memory cells. Sort purity for all populations was recorded as exceeding 98%. V was pared by 1 base and J by 4 bases, with 11 bases between. The germline V gene has CDR1 GTSNPN and CDR2 SVGIG (reference sequence). The CDR3 has 14 residues. The study reverse transcribed the entire isolated RNA, so it sequenced expressed TCRB transcripts. Sequencing was performed with immunoSEQ multiplex PCR; in TCRdb, only in-frame clones are kept and a portion is missing. Found here are some 640,000 clones, about 14% of them singletons; the top ten hold approximately 0.043%. As to this clone: Antigen specificity is unknown.

The clonotype was recovered from a man younger than 35 with type 1 diabetes. The chain joins TRBV30 to TRBJ1-5; D remains ambiguous. Sequences were obtained from naive CD4+ T cells from blood. The CDR3 is CAWSESYGNQPQHF. DNA for the CDR3: TGTGCCTGGAGTGAGAGCTACGGGAATCAGCCCCAGCATTTT.